The 30 T cell receptor beta chains given below trace back to one sample, sequenced in a study of glioma-infiltrating T cells. The iRepertoire nested amplicon-rescue multiplex PCR amplified TCR alpha and beta CDR3s from RNA. Each CDR3 protein is one row after TCRdb ran MiXCR on the multiplex PCR reads. This table has some 93,000 distinct CDR3 sequences, 40% appearing once. Input material: glioma tissue, nonneoplastic brain tissue, or PBMCs (not recorded which). These receptors were collected from a human donor with low-grade glioma or glioblastoma, undergoing nonglioma brain surgery, or in good health (not recorded which).

As for this clonotype: A much bigger clone sits one base away, suggesting this may be a read error. The chain has TRBV5-6 and TRBJ1-1, with D possibly being TRBD1 (5 bases). Germline CDR1 is SGHDT and CDR2 is YYEEEE. The CDR3 length is 14 residues. With 1 base removed from V and 2 bases from J, the gap between germline ends came to 9 bases. Here the CDR3 reads CASSLTGGNTEAFF. The CDR3 nucleotides read TGTGCCAGCAGCTTGACAGGCGGCAACACTGAAGCTTTCTTT. Drawing the rest from reference TRBV5-6 and TRBJ1-1, the complete variable domain is DAGVTQSPTHLIKTRGQQVTLRCSPKSGHDTVSWYQQALGQGPQFIFQYYEEEERQRGNFPDRFSGHQFPNYSSELNVNALLLGDSALYLCASSLTGGNTEAFFGQGTRLTVV.

This clonotype was seen at least ten times. The chain uses TRBV20-1 and TRBJ1-1; the match to TRBD1 covers 9 bases. The germline V gene encodes CDR1 DFQATT and CDR2 SNEGSKA (reference sequence). V shed 1 base and J 0 bases; nucleotides not matched to a gene: 9. The CDR3 length is 17 residues. This CDR3 is CSARGRTGAIMNTEAFF. The DNA of the CDR3 is TGCAGTGCTAGAGGACGGACAGGGGCAATCATGAACACTGAAGCTTTCTTT.

With regard to this clonotype: A read error may explain this, as a much larger clone is one base away. Because the CDR3 is missing its conserved closing phenylalanine or tryptophan, this is likely a read error. The chain uses TRBV5-5 and TRBJ2-5, with a possible D match to TRBD1 (6 bases). CDR1 is SGHKS, CDR2 YYEKEE, per germline (reference sequence). The CDR3 consists of 12 residues. V was pared by 4 bases and J by 4 bases, with 8 bases between. CDR3 sequence reads: CASSPRGETQYL. Written as DNA, the CDR3 is TGTGCCAGCAGCCCCAGGGGAGAGACCCAGTACCTC.

This clonotype was detected many times. The chain uses TRBV5-1 and TRBJ2-1, with D perhaps TRBD2 (6 bases). Per germline, CDR1 SGHRS and CDR2 YFSETQ. This CDR3 comprises 16 residues. Trimming removed 2 bases at V and 3 bases at J, with 15 bases between. CDR3 protein: CASSFPRDSIYNEQFF. The CDR3 region has the DNA TGCGCCAGCAGCTTCCCCCGGGACTCCATCTACAATGAGCAGTTCTTC.

J is TRBJ2-1 and V is TRBV5-1; D remains unclear. V was pared by 6 bases and J by 10 bases, with 20 bases between. This CDR3 is 14 amino acids long. The germline V gene encodes CDR1 SGHRS and CDR2 YFSETQ. CDR3 protein: CASISTGASIEQFF. CDR3 in DNA: TGCGCCAGCATTTCAACGGGCGCCTCGATAGAGCAGTTCTTC.

The chain combines TRBV20-1 with TRBJ1-5; D remains ambiguous. This CDR3 is built from 13 residues. V was trimmed by 0 bases and J by 9 bases, leaving 12 bases between them. Germline V lookup: CDR1 DFQATT, CDR2 SNEGSKA (reference sequence). CDR3 coding DNA: TGCAGTGCTAGAGATGCTCGGGCCCGGCCCCAGCATTTT. Amino acids: CSARDARARPQHF.

This clonotype was observed at least ten times. This chain joins TRBV7-6 and TRBJ2-3; D may be TRBD2 (6 bases). The CDR3 totals 14 residues. Trimming removed 0 bases from V and 3 bases from J, with 7 bases in between. The germline gives CDR1 SGHVS, CDR2 FNYEAQ. The DNA of the CDR3 is TGTGCCAGCAGCTTAGCCGGACTAACAGATACGCAGTATTTT. Translated: CASSLAGLTDTQYF.

The chain couples TRBV6-6 to TRBJ2-5, with 13 bases fitting TRBD2. Germline V gives CDR1 MNHNY, CDR2 SVGAGI (reference sequence). This CDR3 contains 16 residues. J lost 5 bases, V lost 6 bases, and 9 bases had no gene match. CDR3 in DNA: TGTGCCAGCAGCTGCCACCAGACTAGCGGGAGGGAGACCCAGTACTTC. This translates into CASSCHQTSGRETQYF.

The V and J genes are TRBV6-2 or TRBV6-3 and TRBJ2-7, with TRBD2 matching 15 bases. Trimming took 7 bases from V and 7 from J; bases not matched to a gene: 8. Germline loops: CDR1 MNHEY, CDR2 SVGEGT. CDR3 length: 15 amino acids. Here the CDR3 reads CASMGTSGGTREQYF. The CDR3 nucleotides are TGTGCCAGCATGGGGACTAGCGGGGGGACGCGGGAGCAGTACTTC.

With respect to this clonotype: Germline is not matched at one junction end, which may reflect a read error. The rearrangement joins TRBV27 to TRBJ2-5; D unclear. The CDR3 contains 15 residues. CDR1 MNHEY and CDR2 SMNVEV come from the germline V gene (reference sequence). DNA of the CDR3: TGTACCAGCAGTTTACAGCTAGGTGTAGGAGAGACCCAGTACTTC. Translation: CTSSLQLGVGETQYF.

This clonotype was counted many times. The CDR3 region is CSARPLSSYNEQFF. In nucleotides, the CDR3 is TGCAGTGCTAGGCCACTTAGCTCCTACAATGAGCAGTTCTTC. V usage is TRBV20-1 and J usage is TRBJ2-1; D not certain. Germline V CDR1 and CDR2: DFQATT, SNEGSKA (reference sequence). The CDR3 runs 14 residues. The V end lost 3 bases, the J end lost 0 bases, and 9 bases lay between the germline ends.

In its sample, this clonotype was seen once. The V call is TRBV28, the J call TRBJ2-1; D not certain. This CDR3 region has 14 residues. CDR1 and CDR2 from the germline V gene are MDHEN and SYDVKM. With 6 bases removed from V and 8 bases from J, the gap between germline ends came to 17 bases. The CDR3 bases are TGTGCCAGCAGCCTCCATTCAAGTGTATATGAGCAGTTCTTC. Translating gives CASSLHSSVYEQFF.

This clonotype has a count of ten or more. This sequence joins TRBV7-3 and TRBJ1-2, with D possibly matching TRBD1 (6 bases). CDR1 SGHTA and CDR2 FQGTGA come from the germline V gene. The CDR3 has 15 amino acids. Trimming stripped 1 base from V and 2 bases from J, with 11 bases between. The CDR3 sequence: CASSLNRDTNYGYTF. The CDR3 coding sequence is TGTGCCAGCAGCTTAAATCGGGACACGAACTATGGCTACACCTTC. Together with reference TRBV7-3 and TRBJ1-2, the CDR3 gives the full variable domain: GAGVSQTPSNKVTEKGKYVELRCDPISGHTALYWYRQSLGQGPEFLIYFQGTGAADDSGLPNDRFFAVRPEGSVSTLKIQRTERGDSAVYLCASSLNRDTNYGYTFGSGTRLTVV.

The rearrangement uses TRBV4-1 and TRBJ2-1; the match to TRBD2 covers 9 bases. Germline V gives CDR1 MGHRA, CDR2 YSYEKL. V shed 4 bases and J 4 bases; nucleotides not matched to a gene: 5. CDR3 length: 15 amino acids. The CDR3 DNA reads TGCGCCAGCAGCCCGGTGAGCGGGGGGTACAATGAGCAGTTCTTC. Its protein is CASSPVSGGYNEQFF.

In this sample, this clonotype turned up many times. The V call is TRBV19, the J call TRBJ2-1; possible D gene TRBD2, 6 bases. The CDR3 loop spans 13 amino acids. The ends were cut back, 7 bases at V and 9 bases at J, with 16 bases in the middle. The germline gives CDR1 LNHDA, CDR2 SQIVND (reference sequence). CDR3 nucleotides: TGTGCCAGTACCTCGGGCGGGGTGGGTGAGCAGTTCTTC. This translates into CASTSGGVGEQFF.

Ten or more counts support this clonotype. The V call is TRBV29-1, the J call TRBJ1-2, with D perhaps matching TRBD1 (5 bases). This CDR3 contains 10 residues. In germline, CDR1 is SQVTM, CDR2 ANQGSEA. Between the trimmed V and J ends, which lost 4 bases and 12 bases, there was a span of 12 bases. CDR3 sequence: CSVGAGKDTF. As DNA, the CDR3 is TGCAGCGTTGGAGCAGGGAAAGACACCTTC.

A word on this clonotype: This may come from a read error, since a much larger clone is one base off. The chain recombines TRBV3-1 with TRBJ2-6; TRBD1 might be the D (5 bases). Germline V gene data show CDR1 as LGHDT and CDR2 as YNNKEL (reference sequence). This CDR3 has 20 amino acids. The CDR3 spells CASSQDFFSTVFSGANVLAF. In DNA form, the CDR3 reads TGTGCCAGCAGCCAAGATTTTTTTTCGACAGTATTCTCTGGGGCCAACGTCCTGGCTTTC.

About this clonotype: Germline is not matched at one junction end, which may reflect a read error. The gene calls are TRBV28 and TRBJ2-7, with TRBD2 matching over 9 bases. Germline V gene sequence: CDR1 MDHEN, CDR2 SYDVKM. The CDR3 totals 13 residues. CDR3 region: CASRGPAGGEQYF. For the CDR3, the DNA is TGTGCCAGCAGGGGACCAGCGGGAGGCGAGCAATACTTC.

This clonotype has at least ten counts. This sequence joins TRBV19 and TRBJ2-7; no clear D gene. Between the trimmed V and J ends, which lost 3 bases and 0 bases, there was a span of 9 bases. The CDR3 runs to 14 residues. Germline assignment: CDR1 LNHDA and CDR2 SQIVND (reference sequence). CDR3 region: CASSINSGSYEQYF. The CDR3 coding sequence is TGTGCCAGTAGTATTAACAGTGGCTCCTACGAGCAGTACTTC.

This clonotype was recorded a few times. The genes are TRBV29-1 and TRBJ2-7; D remains unclear. The CDR3 contains 13 residues. Germline CDR1 and CDR2: SQVTM and ANQGSEA. V shed 5 bases and J shed 3 bases, with 14 bases lying between them. The CDR3 protein is CSVRFGVHYEQYF. CDR3 nucleotides: TGCAGCGTTCGGTTTGGGGTCCACTACGAGCAGTACTTC.

This clonotype was recorded at least ten times. DNA for the CDR3: TGTGCCAGCTCACCAGGGACAGGGGGCCACACTGAAGCTTTCTTT. Translating it yields CASSPGTGGHTEAFF. V usage is TRBV18 and J usage is TRBJ1-1; 12 bases fit TRBD1. The ends lost 2 bases at V and 3 bases at J; junction bases unmatched: 1. Germline V gene lookup returns CDR1 KGHSH and CDR2 LQKENI. This CDR3 comprises 15 residues.

This chain uses TRBV15 with TRBJ2-3; 15 nucleotides match TRBD2. This CDR3 has 20 residues. V shed 2 bases, J shed 0 bases, and the junction held 9 bases outside the gene matches. CDR1 and CDR2 from the germline V gene are LNHNV and YYDKDF (reference sequence). In DNA form, the CDR3 reads TGTGCCACCAGCAGAAATACCGGACTAGCGGGGGGGCCAAGCACAGATACGCAGTATTTT. Protein: CATSRNTGLAGGPSTDTQYF.

On this clonotype: One junction end disagrees with the germline gene, perhaps due to a read error. CDR3 loop: CVSSPNPAGFSTSYNEQFF. CDR3 DNA sequence: TGTGTCAGCAGCCCGAACCCAGCAGGGTTCAGTACCTCCTACAACGAGCAGTTCTTC. The chain combines TRBV7-6 with TRBJ2-1, with a tentative D call TRBD1 (5 bases). Germline V CDR1 and CDR2: SGHVS, FNYEAQ. This CDR3 is 19 amino acids long. Together with reference TRBV7-6 and TRBJ2-1, the CDR3 gives the full variable domain: GAGVSQSPRYKVTKRGQDVALRCDPISGHVSLYWYRQALGQGPEFLTYFNYEAQQDKSGLPNDRFSAERPEGSISTLTIQRTEQRDSAMYRCVSSPNPAGFSTSYNEQFFGPGTRLTVL.

This clonotype was found many times. This sequence joins TRBV20-1 and TRBJ2-5; perhaps TRBD1 as D (5 bases). CDR1 DFQATT and CDR2 SNEGSKA come from the germline V gene (reference sequence). The CDR3 is 14 amino acids. V lost 0 bases to trimming and J lost 1 base, with 9 bases between them. The CDR3 spells CSARDWGTQETQYF. In DNA, the CDR3 is TGCAGTGCTAGAGATTGGGGCACCCAAGAGACCCAGTACTTC.

About this clonotype itself: This clone may be a read error of a much larger clone one base away. J is TRBJ1-5 and V is TRBV30; the D gene is possibly TRBD1 (5 bases). V dropped 7 bases and J dropped 7 bases, with 14 bases sitting between them. In germline, CDR1 is GTSNPN, CDR2 SVGIG (reference sequence). This CDR3 has 12 residues. DNA for the CDR3: TGTGCCTCCTCGGGGGTCGGCCAGCCCCAGCATTTT. This gives the protein CASSGVGQPQHF.

This clonotype was counted ten times or more. CDR3 DNA: TGTGCCAGCAGCCCCAGGGGAGAGACCCAGTACTTC. This encodes CASSPRGETQYF. The chain has TRBV5-5 and TRBJ2-5; possible D gene TRBD1, 6 bases. Germline V CDR1 and CDR2: SGHKS, YYEKEE (reference sequence). The CDR3 is 12 residues long. The V end was cut by 4 bases, the J end by 4 bases, with 8 bases between.

This clonotype was seen at least ten times. The V call is TRBV4-1, the J call TRBJ2-7; 7 positions agree with TRBD2. CDR1 MGHRA and CDR2 YSYEKL come from the germline V gene. The CDR3 is 18 amino acids. Unmatched junction bases numbered 16, after V lost 1 base and J lost 4 bases. In DNA form, the CDR3 reads TGCGCCAGCAGCCAAGGAATCCTTAGTAAACGGGAGGAATACGAGCAGTACTTC. This gives the protein CASSQGILSKREEYEQYF.

Details on this clonotype: A clone one base away is much larger, so this may be a read error. The V and J genes are TRBV18 and TRBJ2-7, with D possibly called TRBD1 or TRBD2 (5 bases each). CDR1 is KGHSH, CDR2 LQKENI, per germline. This CDR3 is built from 16 residues. The ends were cut back, 5 bases at V and 2 bases at J, with 19 bases in the middle. The CDR3 nucleotides are TGTGCCAGCTCATCATCCAGGGACCCCGACGCCTACGAGCAGTACTTC. It is translated as CASSSSRDPDAYEQYF.

This clonotype was counted at least ten times. This chain uses TRBV7-2 with TRBJ1-1, with D unresolved. CDR1 and CDR2 from the germline V gene are SGHTA and FQGNSA. The CDR3 has 15 residues. Trimming cost V 2 bases and J 1 base, with 11 bases left between them. The CDR3 DNA reads TGTGCCAGCAGCTTAAGCGGAGGGCAGAACACTGAAGCTTTCTTT. Encoded protein: CASSLSGGQNTEAFF.

This clonotype came up many times. The chain is built from TRBV20-1 and TRBJ2-7; 8 nucleotides match TRBD1. The CDR3 is 15 amino acids. From germline, CDR1 is DFQATT and CDR2 SNEGSKA (reference sequence). V shed 5 bases and J 3 bases; nucleotides not matched to a gene: 12. Here the CDR3 reads CSAYDMTGASYEQYF. The DNA for the CDR3 is TGCAGTGCTTACGACATGACAGGGGCAAGCTACGAGCAGTACTTC.